Following are 17 T cell receptor beta chains from one sample sequenced in a study of type 1 and type 2 diabetes patients. Genomic DNA was the PCR template. Amplification of the beta chain CDR3 used 30 forward and 13 reverse multiplex primers. MiXCR, applied by TCRdb to the multiplex PCR reads, yields one record per CDR3 protein. The table has a few hundred thousand distinct CDR3 sequences, roughly 48% seen once. Sequencing input: peripheral blood mononuclear cells (PBMCs). Receptors originate from a man aged 18 to 30 with type 2 diabetes.

The gene calls are TRBV12-3 or TRBV12-4 and TRBJ1-1; D possibly corresponds to TRBD1 (6 bases). With 5 bases removed from V and 8 bases from J, the gap between germline ends came to 18 bases. This CDR3 spans 14 amino acids. DNA for the CDR3: TGTGCCAGCAGTCCCGGCCATCCGGACAGAGAAGCTTTCTTT. Translated: CASSPGHPDREAFF.

In its sample, this clonotype was seen once. The chain uses TRBV12-3 or TRBV12-4 and TRBJ1-5, with no clear D. The ends were cut back, 1 base at V and 6 bases at J, with 7 bases in the middle. CDR3 length: 13 amino acids. The CDR3 DNA sequence: TGTGCCAGCAGTTTAGAGGGCGTTCAGCCCCAGCATTTT. Its translation: CASSLEGVQPQHF.

The chain has TRBV7-2 and TRBJ2-5; tentatively, D is TRBD2 (6 bases). Per the germline V gene, CDR1 is SGHTA and CDR2 is FQGNSA. The V and J ends lost 4 bases and 5 bases respectively, with 14 bases between them. CDR3 length: 14 amino acids. CDR3: CASSSPGLEETQYF. In DNA form, the CDR3 reads TGTGCCAGCAGCTCGCCGGGACTCGAGGAGACCCAGTACTTC.

The chain is built from TRBV7-2 and TRBJ2-2; D may be TRBD2 (6 bases). The ends were cut back, 5 bases at V and 2 bases at J, with 15 bases in the middle. The CDR3 totals 16 residues. The germline CDR1 and CDR2 sequences are SGHTA and FQGNSA. CDR3 DNA sequence: TGTGCCAGCAGCGACCAACCGGGACTCAACACCGGGGAGCTGTTTTTT. This gives the protein CASSDQPGLNTGELFF.

The chain is built from TRBV10-3 and TRBJ2-7; TRBD2 matches at 10 bases. The germline V gene has CDR1 ENHRY and CDR2 SYGVKD. V lost 6 bases, J lost 7 bases, and 9 bases stayed unmatched. The CDR3 is 14 amino acids. The CDR3 here is CAIRGLAPSLEQYF. Here the CDR3 DNA reads TGTGCCATCAGGGGACTAGCGCCGTCACTGGAGCAGTACTTC.

The rearrangement links TRBV29-1 to TRBJ2-7, with 7 bases lining up with TRBD1. The CDR3 sequence is 13 residues long. V gave up 6 bases and J gave up 2 bases; unmatched junction bases: 7. Germline V CDR1 and CDR2: SQVTM, ANQGSEA. The CDR3 loop reads CSVAGTATYEQYF. DNA for the CDR3: TGCAGCGTCGCCGGGACAGCCACCTACGAGCAGTACTTC.

This chain joins TRBV10-3 and TRBJ2-1; 10 bases match TRBD2. Germline-derived CDR1 and CDR2 are ENHRY and SYGVKD. This CDR3 comprises 15 residues. J was trimmed by 6 bases and V by 3 bases; bases with no gene match: 5. CDR3 region: CAISDLAGGANEQFF. The CDR3 DNA sequence: TGTGCCATCAGTGACTTAGCGGGAGGTGCCAATGAGCAGTTCTTC.

A word on this clonotype: The CDR3 carries no conserved terminal phenylalanine or tryptophan, so it likely arises from a read error. The CDR3 reads CASSYHYEQYI. CDR3 DNA sequence: TGTGCCAGCAGTTACCACTACGAGCAGTACATC. V is TRBV6-1 and J is TRBJ2-5; D remains ambiguous. With the DNA end fitting TRBJ2-7 better, the J assignment may be wrong. The germline CDR1 and CDR2 sequences are MNHNS and SASEGT. This CDR3 contains 11 residues.

This clonotype was counted ten times or more. V is TRBV20-1 and J is TRBJ1-2; TRBD1 aligns across 8 bases. CDR1 DFQATT and CDR2 SNEGSKA come from the germline V gene (reference sequence). The CDR3 is 12 amino acids. Unmatched junction bases numbered 5, after V lost 8 bases and J lost 3 bases. The CDR3: CSSPTGDYGYTF. As DNA, the CDR3 is TGCAGTTCACCGACAGGGGACTATGGCTACACCTTC.

This sequence joins TRBV28 and TRBJ2-7; D may correspond to TRBD1 or TRBD2 (5 bases each). V lost 6 bases and J lost 1, with 16 bases in between. This CDR3 comprises 15 residues. Germline CDR1 reads MDHEN; CDR2 reads SYDVKM. The CDR3 sequence: CASRRSQGESYEQYF. In DNA form, the CDR3 reads TGTGCCAGCAGGAGATCCCAGGGAGAGTCCTACGAGCAGTACTTC.

The chain has TRBV3-1 and TRBJ2-7, with 10 bases aligning to TRBD2. The ends lost 3 bases at V and 1 base at J; junction bases unmatched: 3. The germline V gene has CDR1 LGHDT and CDR2 YNNKEL (reference sequence). The CDR3 runs 15 residues. Here the CDR3 reads CASSHLAGASYEQYF. DNA of the CDR3: TGTGCCAGCAGCCACCTAGCGGGGGCTTCCTACGAGCAGTACTTC.

The sample holds a few counts of this clonotype. This chain uses TRBV7-2 with TRBJ1-4; no clear D. The germline V gene has CDR1 SGHTA and CDR2 FQGNSA. Trimming removed 1 base at V and 4 bases at J, with 13 bases between. The CDR3 is 16 amino acids. The CDR3 nucleotides read TGTGCCAGCAGCTTAGGGTCTGGGAATCTTAATGAAAAACTGTTTTTT. Its translation: CASSLGSGNLNEKLFF.

A remark on this clonotype: The CDR3 does not close with the conserved phenylalanine or tryptophan, likely indicating a read error. The rearrangement joins TRBV12-3 or TRBV12-4 to TRBJ1-1; D is unresolved. Trimming pared 4 bases from V and 0 bases from J, leaving 6 bases between. The CDR3 has 13 residues. In DNA form, the CDR3 reads TGTGCCAGCAGTTACGCGATGAACACTGAAGCTTTCTCT. It is translated as CASSYAMNTEAFS.

V usage is TRBV27 and J usage is TRBJ2-1; D gene ambiguous. Germline assignment: CDR1 MNHEY and CDR2 SMNVEV (reference sequence). The CDR3 is 13 residues long. V shed 10 bases and J shed 6 bases, with 16 bases lying between them. CDR3 in amino acids: CAIRTSGRNEQFF. CDR3 sequence (DNA): TGTGCCATCAGAACCTCAGGACGCAATGAGCAGTTCTTC.

The rearrangement uses TRBV24-1 and TRBJ2-3; D gene ambiguous. CDR3 length: 15 amino acids. The V gene lost 7 bases and the J gene lost 0 bases, with 13 bases spanning the gap. CDR1 KGHDR and CDR2 SFDVKD come from the germline V gene. This chain's CDR3 is CATRPGRSSTDTQYF. The CDR3 region has the DNA TGTGCCACCAGGCCCGGAAGATCTAGCACAGATACGCAGTATTTT.

The J gene is TRBJ2-3, the V gene TRBV12-3 or TRBV12-4; the D is unclear. The V and J ends lost 8 bases and 7 bases respectively, with 25 bases between them. CDR3 length equals 16 residues. The chain's CDR3 is CASGLYPRGRTHTQYF. CDR3 nucleotides: TGTGCCAGCGGGTTGTATCCGCGCGGCAGAACCCATACGCAGTATTTT.

Many counts were recorded for this clonotype. The chain carries TRBV19 and TRBJ2-6; D is possibly TRBD1 (6 bases). The germline V gene encodes CDR1 LNHDA and CDR2 SQIVND (reference sequence). The CDR3 loop spans 16 amino acids. V was shortened by 5 bases and J by 2 bases, with 13 bases between the two germline ends. The CDR3 spells CASSPSAGAGANVLTF. In DNA form, the CDR3 reads TGTGCCAGTAGTCCCTCAGCAGGGGCTGGGGCCAACGTCCTGACTTTC.